A single sample is the source of the 30 T cell receptor beta chains below, sequenced in a study of cytomegalovirus exposure and HLA in healthy donors. The PCR had 60 Vbeta and 13 Jbeta primers. Produced via immunoSEQ multiplex PCR; TCRdb's table is partial and in-frame only. The repertoire includes roughly 120,000 clones, approximately 68% of them detected once, and approximately 1.5% sits in the top ten. The sample consisted of PBMCs. These receptors came from a man younger than 45 in good health and CMV-seropositive.

The rearrangement links TRBV11-2 to TRBJ2-1, with TRBD1 identical over 9 bases. From germline, CDR1 is SGHAT and CDR2 FQNNGV. V lost 3 bases to trimming and J lost 4 bases; unmatched junction nucleotides: 4. There are 15 residues in the CDR3. CDR3 DNA sequence: TGTGCCAGCAGCTTCACAGGGGGCAATTACAATGAGCAGTTCTTC. It is translated as CASSFTGGNYNEQFF.

J is TRBJ2-1 and V is TRBV4-1; D possibly corresponds to TRBD1 (6 bases). The V and J ends lost 0 bases and 8 bases respectively, with 11 bases between them. Germline lookup yields CDR1 MGHRA and CDR2 YSYEKL. There are 14 residues in the CDR3. The CDR3 region is CASSQEVRGYEQFF. The CDR3 nucleotides are TGCGCCAGCAGCCAAGAGGTCAGGGGATATGAGCAGTTCTTC.

This clone appeared a few times. The chain carries TRBV4-3 and TRBJ2-5, with 7 bases identical to TRBD2. The V and J ends lost 0 bases and 4 bases, in that order; junction bases with no gene match: 8. Per germline, CDR1 LGHNA and CDR2 YSLEER. This CDR3 region has 16 residues. The CDR3 region has the DNA TGCGCCAGCAGCCAAGATGTAGCGGGTAATTCAGAGACCCAGTACTTC. Its protein is CASSQDVAGNSETQYF.

The sample holds a few counts of this clone. This CDR3 reads CASSTGVSRENIQYF. DNA for the CDR3: TGTGCTAGTTCCACAGGGGTTAGTCGCGAAAACATTCAGTACTTC. The V gene is TRBV12-5, the J gene TRBJ2-4, with TRBD1 identical over 7 bases. The germline V gene has CDR1 LGHNT and CDR2 FRNRAP. Trimming cost V 8 bases and J 5 bases; bases outside gene matches: 12. This CDR3 region has 15 residues.

The V gene is TRBV6-1, the J gene TRBJ1-1, with 9 nucleotides matching TRBD1. Germline CDR1 is MNHNS and CDR2 is SASEGT. Germline trimming cut 6 bases from V and 8 bases from J; bases unmatched to any gene: 7. This CDR3 contains 13 residues. The CDR3 loop is CASRDRGFGEAFF. CDR3 DNA: TGTGCCAGCAGGGACAGGGGTTTTGGGGAAGCTTTCTTT.

V gene TRBV7-2 combines with J gene TRBJ2-1, with D possibly being TRBD2 (6 bases). The germline V and J ends were trimmed by 2 bases and 0 bases, with 17 bases remaining between them. Germline-derived CDR1 and CDR2 are SGHTA and FQGNSA. The CDR3 totals 18 residues. The CDR3 coding sequence is TGTGCCAGCAGCTTAAGGTGGCGGGGACCGAGCTCCTACAATGAGCAGTTCTTC. It encodes CASSLRWRGPSSYNEQFF. Based on the CDR3 plus reference TRBV7-2 and TRBJ2-1, the full variable domain is GAGVSQSPSNKVTEKGKDVELRCDPISGHTALYWYRQSLGQGLEFLIYFQGNSAPDKSGLPSDRFSAERTGGSVSTLTIQRTQQEDSAVYLCASSLRWRGPSSYNEQFFGPGTRLTVL.

The V gene is TRBV6-5, the J gene TRBJ2-7, with a weak D call TRBD1 (6 bases). The CDR3 runs 14 residues. Germline CDR1 reads MNHEY; CDR2 reads SVGAGI. The germline V and J ends were trimmed by 0 bases and 3 bases, with 9 bases remaining between them. In DNA form, the CDR3 reads TGTGCCAGCAGTTACTCAGGCAGGGGCTACGAGCAGTACTTC. Translation gives CASSYSGRGYEQYF.

V is TRBV29-1 and J is TRBJ2-5, with D possibly matching TRBD2 (5 bases). CDR3 length equals 13 residues. Germline values: CDR1 SQVTM, CDR2 ANQGSEA. Trimming stripped 3 bases from V and 0 bases from J, with 8 bases between. As DNA, the CDR3 is TGCAGCGTTGATCGGGAAAACCAAGAGACCCAGTACTTC. Translated, it gives CSVDRENQETQYF. The complete variable domain, with remaining parts taken from reference TRBV29-1 and TRBJ2-5, reads SAVISQKPSRDICQRGTSLTIQCQVDSQVTMMFWYRQQPGQSLTLIATANQGSEATYESGFVIDKFPISRPNLTFSTLTVSNMSPEDSSIYLCSVDRENQETQYFGPGTRLLVL.

The chain uses TRBV4-1 and TRBJ2-1, with a possible D match to TRBD1 (6 bases). CDR3 length: 17 residues. The V end lost 3 bases, the J end lost 5 bases, and 20 bases lay between the germline ends. Germline-derived CDR1 and CDR2 are MGHRA and YSYEKL. As DNA, the CDR3 is TGCGCCAGCAGCCACAGCATCCTCCGGACAGAAAACAATGAGCAGTTCTTC. It yields the protein CASSHSILRTENNEQFF.

The chain couples TRBV5-6 to TRBJ2-1; 7 bases are a match to TRBD2. The germline V gene encodes CDR1 SGHDT and CDR2 YYEEEE. The CDR3 is 13 amino acids. With V trimmed by 3 bases and J by 8 bases, 5 bases remained unmatched. In DNA form, the CDR3 reads TGTGCCAGCAGCTGGGGGGGTGGGGATGAGCAGTTCTTC. This sequence encodes CASSWGGGDEQFF.

The CDR3 reads CASSRDRGRSYEQYF. CDR3 nucleotide sequence: TGTGCCAGCAGTAGGGACAGGGGGCGGTCCTACGAGCAGTACTTC. J is TRBJ2-7 and V is TRBV25-1; TRBD1 matches at 12 bases. Germline loops: CDR1 MGHDK, CDR2 SYGVNS. The CDR3 covers 15 residues. The V and J ends lost 5 bases and 1 base, in that order; junction bases with no gene match: 3.

The chain carries TRBV5-1 and TRBJ2-7; 8 nucleotides line up with TRBD2. Trimming took 4 bases from V and 5 from J; bases not matched to a gene: 14. The V gene's germline CDR1 is SGHRS and CDR2 YFSETQ. The CDR3 spans 16 residues. CDR3 sequence (DNA): TGCGCCAGCAGCGGGGCCGGAGGTAGCGGGACAAACGAGCAGTACTTC. It codes for CASSGAGGSGTNEQYF. The variable domain in full, with the rest retrieved from reference TRBV5-1 and TRBJ2-7, is KAGVTQTPRYLIKTRGQQVTLSCSPISGHRSVSWYQQTPGQGLQFLFEYFSETQRNKGNFPGRFSGRQFSNSRSEMNVSTLELGDSALYLCASSGAGGSGTNEQYFGPGTRLTVT.

This clone was detected a few times. The rearrangement joins TRBV5-6 to TRBJ2-7; 7 bases are a match to TRBD1. J gave up 2 bases and V 7 bases, and 6 bases lay outside the gene matches. The CDR3 length is 13 residues. The V gene's germline CDR1 is SGHDT and CDR2 YYEEEE. Here the CDR3 reads CASGQAFPYEQYF. DNA of the CDR3: TGTGCCAGCGGACAGGCCTTCCCCTACGAGCAGTACTTC.

This rearrangement joins TRBV15 to TRBJ2-2; D remains ambiguous. CDR3 length equals 15 residues. Germline loops: CDR1 LNHNV, CDR2 YYDKDF (reference sequence). The V gene lost 1 base and the J gene lost 3 bases, with 9 bases spanning the gap. The CDR3 reads CATSRGLPHTGELFF. CDR3 coding DNA: TGTGCCACCAGCAGAGGTCTACCCCACACCGGGGAGCTGTTTTTT.

The table lists this clone with a few counts. Other nucleotide sequences in the sample specify the same CDR3. This sequence joins TRBV9 and TRBJ2-3, with 8 nucleotides matching TRBD2. Germline CDR1 SGDLS, CDR2 YYNGEE. The junction had 3 bases not matched to a gene; V was cut back by 3 bases and J by 0 bases. This CDR3 comprises 15 residues. The CDR3 nucleotides are TGTGCCAGCAGCGCCTTAGCGGGGAGCACAGATACGCAGTATTTT. It specifies CASSALAGSTDTQYF.

This clone was picked up a small number of times. The chain combines TRBV4-3 with TRBJ1-4; TRBD1 matches at 10 bases. Germline CDR1 is LGHNA and CDR2 is YSLEER. Trimming at V came to 3 bases and at J to 8 bases, leaving 6 bases not matched to a gene. There are 15 residues in the CDR3. The CDR3 nucleotides read TGCGCCAGCAGCCACGGGACAGGGGAAGGAGAAAAACTGTTTTTT. Protein: CASSHGTGEGEKLFF.

J is TRBJ1-5 and V is TRBV27; the D is unclear. Trimming shortened V by 6 bases and J by 9 bases, and 18 bases separated the two germline ends. In germline, CDR1 is MNHEY, CDR2 SMNVEV (reference sequence). CDR3 size: 14 residues. CDR3 nucleotide sequence: TGTGCCAGCAGCTTCGGACGGAGGCTTTGGCCCCAGCATTTT. The encoded protein is CASSFGRRLWPQHF.

V usage is TRBV7-8 and J usage is TRBJ1-3; D perhaps matches TRBD1 (6 bases). Germline-derived CDR1 and CDR2 are SGHVS and FQNEAQ. V was clipped by 3 bases and J by 2 bases, with 20 bases between them. The CDR3 runs to 18 residues. Written as DNA, the CDR3 is TGTGCCAGCAGCTTGGCAGCCGTGGGGGGGGCGGCTGGAAACACCATATATTTT. Residues: CASSLAAVGGAAGNTIYF.

The rearrangement uses TRBV18 and TRBJ2-7; 11 bases are a match to TRBD2. Germline assignment: CDR1 KGHSH and CDR2 LQKENI. The CDR3 length is 14 residues. J was trimmed by 3 bases and V by 6 bases; bases with no gene match: 4. The CDR3 region is CASSATSGSYEQYF. DNA of the CDR3: TGTGCCAGCTCCGCAACTAGCGGGAGCTACGAGCAGTACTTC.

The chain combines TRBV9 with TRBJ2-7; 10 bases agree with TRBD1. In germline, CDR1 is SGDLS, CDR2 YYNGEE. With V trimmed by 6 bases and J by 5 bases, 8 bases remained unmatched. This CDR3 contains 14 residues. The DNA of the CDR3 is TGTGCCAGCACAGCGACAGGGGGCCCCCACGAGCAGTACTTC. Translating it yields CASTATGGPHEQYF.

The rearrangement joins TRBV2 to TRBJ2-5, with 7 bases that match TRBD2. The germline CDR1 and CDR2 sequences are SNHLY and FYNNEI. J lost 5 bases, V lost 5 bases, and 11 bases had no gene match. CDR3 length equals 15 residues. The DNA for the CDR3 is TGTGCCAGCAGTCTCGCTTGGGGGGGTGGGGAGACCCAGTACTTC. Encoded protein: CASSLAWGGGETQYF.

This sequence joins TRBV29-1 and TRBJ1-1; TRBD1 matches 11 bases. The CDR3 consists of 12 residues. With V trimmed by 1 base and J by 11 bases, 3 bases remained unmatched. The V gene's germline CDR1 is SQVTM and CDR2 ANQGSEA. As DNA, the CDR3 is TGCAGCGTTGAAGGGACAGGGGGCTACGCTTTCTTT. It encodes CSVEGTGGYAFF.

This chain links TRBV5-1 with TRBJ1-2; D ambiguous. Germline CDR1 SGHRS, CDR2 YFSETQ. This CDR3 spans 14 amino acids. Trimming took 0 bases from V and 4 from J, leaving 10 bases between them. CDR3 in DNA: TGCGCCAGCAGCTTGGCACAGCAGCCCTATGGCTACACCTTC. Protein sequence: CASSLAQQPYGYTF.

This clone was seen only once. The chain links TRBV7-3 to TRBJ2-3; weak D call: TRBD2 (6 bases). From germline, CDR1 is SGHTA and CDR2 FQGTGA. The CDR3 is 15 residues long. V was clipped by 3 bases and J by 0 bases, with 10 bases between them. The CDR3 DNA reads TGTGCCAGCAGCTTGGGACTTACAAGCACAGATACGCAGTATTTT. Its protein is CASSLGLTSTDTQYF.

This clone has just a few counts. V usage is TRBV18 and J usage is TRBJ1-5; D is possibly TRBD1 (5 bases). Germline CDR1 reads KGHSH; CDR2 reads LQKENI. Trimming left V 2 bases short and J 1 base short, with 9 bases between. The length of the CDR3 is 15 residues. The DNA of the CDR3 is TGTGCCAGCTCACCAATGGGGCCGAGCAATCAGCCCCAGCATTTT. Protein: CASSPMGPSNQPQHF.

The CDR3 is CASSSYRDLSNQPQHF. Here the CDR3 DNA reads TGTGCCAGCAGCTCGTACAGGGACCTTAGCAATCAGCCCCAGCATTTT. The rearrangement joins TRBV7-2 to TRBJ1-5, with D possibly matching TRBD1 (6 bases). Germline lookup yields CDR1 SGHTA and CDR2 FQGNSA. Trimming removed 4 bases at V and 0 bases at J, with 13 bases between. The CDR3 extends over 16 amino acids.

The chain joins TRBV7-6 to TRBJ1-1; 8 bases map to TRBD1. CDR3 length: 17 residues. CDR1 is SGHVS and CDR2 is FNYEAQ in the germline V gene. V shed 5 bases, J shed 1 base, and the junction held 12 bases outside the gene matches. For the CDR3, the DNA is TGTGCCAGCAGCGTCGTCAGGGGGCTATATCAGAACACTGAAGCTTTCTTT. Encoded protein: CASSVVRGLYQNTEAFF.

The chain joins TRBV28 to TRBJ1-1; D possibly corresponds to TRBD1 (5 bases). V was cut by 7 bases and J by 1 base, with 19 bases left in between. CDR1 MDHEN and CDR2 SYDVKM come from the germline V gene. The CDR3 runs to 16 residues. DNA for the CDR3: TGTGCCAGCACCCCTCTTCCAGCCAGGGAGAACACTGAAGCTTTCTTT. It yields the protein CASTPLPARENTEAFF.

This chain links TRBV18 with TRBJ2-6, with 8 positions matching TRBD1. The CDR3 length is 17 residues. V shed 4 bases and J 2 bases; nucleotides not matched to a gene: 7. Germline V gene data show CDR1 as KGHSH and CDR2 as LQKENI. Here the CDR3 reads CASSRAQQGAGANVLTF. For the CDR3, the DNA is TGTGCCAGCTCACGCGCCCAACAGGGGGCTGGGGCCAACGTCCTGACTTTC.

The chain combines TRBV2 with TRBJ1-2; D ambiguous. In germline, CDR1 is SNHLY, CDR2 FYNNEI. Trimming stripped 4 bases from V and 3 bases from J, with 6 bases between. The CDR3 is 12 amino acids. Written as DNA, the CDR3 is TGTGCCAGCAGTGCCCGGGACTATGGCTACACCTTC. It codes for CASSARDYGYTF.